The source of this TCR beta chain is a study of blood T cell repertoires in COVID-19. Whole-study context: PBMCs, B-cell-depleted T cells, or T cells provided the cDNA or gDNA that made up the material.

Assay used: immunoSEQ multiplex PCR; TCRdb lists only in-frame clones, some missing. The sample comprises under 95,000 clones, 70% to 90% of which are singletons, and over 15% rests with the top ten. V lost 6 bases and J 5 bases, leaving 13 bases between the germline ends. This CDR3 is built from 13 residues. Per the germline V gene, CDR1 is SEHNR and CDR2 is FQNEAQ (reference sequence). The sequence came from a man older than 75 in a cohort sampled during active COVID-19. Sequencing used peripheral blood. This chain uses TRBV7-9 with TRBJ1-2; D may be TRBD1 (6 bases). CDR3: CASSPGQAYGYTF. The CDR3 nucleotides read TGTGCCAGCAGTCCGGGACAAGCTTATGGCTACACCTTC.